A selection of T cell receptor beta chains follows, all from one sample in a study of OX40 agonist ivuxolimab in advanced cancers. Sequencing was performed with immunoSEQ multiplex PCR; in TCRdb, only in-frame clones are kept and a portion is missing. The sample has about 62,000 clones; about 85% are singletons. The material was CD4+ or CD8+ T cells sorted from blood, obtained in a trial of the OX40 agonist ivuxolimab. Source of these receptors: an adult with an advanced solid tumor such as melanoma, head and neck, liver or kidney cancer. Each CDR3 is given with its conserved first and last residue. The D gene is left open where the match is weak. Some rows have no size entry. The others give once, few or many, or a class for an expanded clone.

size	D	V	length	J	CDR3	DNA
-	-	TRBV27	13	TRBJ2-4	CASSVTGTNVQYF	TGTGCCAGCAGCGTGACCGGGACAAATGTTCAGTACTTC
-	-	TRBV19	14	TRBJ2-2	CASSITRSTGELFF	TGTGCCAGTAGTATAACTAGGAGCACCGGGGAGCTGTTTTTT
few	-	TRBV7-6	12	TRBJ1-3	CASSNYGNTIYF	TGTGCCAGCAGCAACTATGGAAACACCATATATTTT
once	-	TRBV19	13	TRBJ1-1	CASTPSMNTEAFF	TGTGCCAGTACCCCGTCGATGAACACTGAAGCTTTCTTT
-	-	TRBV6-5	14	TRBJ2-4	CASSLGSAKNIQYF	TGTGCCAGCAGCCTGGGGTCGGCCAAAAACATTCAGTACTTC
once	TRBD1	TRBV6-5	13	TRBJ2-7	CASRTGPSYEQYF	TGTGCCAGCAGGACAGGGCCCTCCTACGAGCAGTACTTC
-	-	TRBV6-6	14	TRBJ2-2	CATGPIWGAGELFF	TGTGCGACCGGGCCGATTTGGGGGGCCGGGGAGCTGTTTTTT
-	-	TRBV6-1	15	TRBJ1-3	CASSVGRSSGNTIYF	TGTGCCAGCAGTGTTGGCAGAAGCTCTGGAAACACCATATATTTT
-	-	TRBV11-2	14	TRBJ2-4	CASSLAGQRNIQYF	TGTGCCAGCAGCTTGGCGGGACAGAGAAACATTCAGTACTTC
-	TRBD1	TRBV6-5	15	TRBJ1-4	CASSYTTGGREKLFF	TGTGCCAGCAGTTACACGACAGGGGGCCGAGAAAAACTGTTTTTT
-	-	TRBV6-6	13	TRBJ1-2	CASSYRDARGYTF	TGTGCCAGCAGTTACCGGGATGCTAGGGGCTACACCTTC
-	TRBD1	TRBV2	14	TRBJ1-1	CASSRGQGNTEAFF	TGTGCCAGCAGCCGAGGACAGGGGAACACTGAAGCTTTCTTT
-	-	TRBV7-8	16	TRBJ1-6	CASSLAGGGSGSPLHF	TGTGCCAGCAGCTTAGCGGGTGGGGGGTCAGGATCACCCCTCCACTTT
-	TRBD1	TRBV5-4	15	TRBJ2-5	CASSLPQGAGETQYF	TGTGCCAGCAGCTTGCCACAGGGGGCGGGGGAGACCCAGTACTTC
-	-	TRBV28	13	TRBJ1-2	CASTRMSGSGYTF	TGTGCCAGCACTCGTATGTCGGGCTCTGGCTACACCTTC
-	-	TRBV7-9	13	TRBJ2-5	CASSLAIGETQYF	TGTGCCAGCAGCTTAGCCATTGGGGAGACCCAGTACTTC
-	-	TRBV4-2	15	TRBJ2-5	CASSQAAGIEETQYF	TGTGCCAGCAGCCAGGCAGCGGGCATAGAAGAGACCCAGTACTTC
-	-	TRBV19	14	TRBJ2-7	CASNTGTSAYEQYF	TGTGCCAGTAATACCGGGACTTCTGCCTACGAGCAGTACTTC